Detailed here is one T cell receptor (beta chain). Its antigen remains unknown. This sample is part of a study of T cell repertoires in cytomegalovirus infection. Whole-study context: The authors relied on CMV epitopes, both recently identified HLA-C-restricted and well-studied HLA-B-restricted. Public TCR beta signatures indicated both CMV infection and matching HLA type.

TCRdb fed the reads into MiXCR, producing one record per CDR3 protein. The data contain a few hundred thousand distinct CDR3 sequences, about two fifths of them seen just once; the ten biggest clones take up roughly two fifths. Points from the study as a whole: Individuals carrying CMV plus the relevant HLA were identified by cumulative frequency of public TCR beta families.

The CDR3 consists of 14 residues. V was clipped by 5 bases and J by 7 bases, with 15 bases between them. Germline-derived CDR1 and CDR2 are MNHEY and SMNVEV (reference sequence). This sequence was found in a human donor in good health (CMV status not recorded). Some clones in this sample may be carry-over from other donors' samples. Sequences were derived from cultured PBMCs, sampled from culture after CMV antigen stimulation. This chain joins TRBV27 and TRBJ2-1, with a possible D match to TRBD1 (6 bases). In DNA, the CDR3 is TGTGCCAGCAGTAAGGGGGATCTCCGGAATGAGCAGTTCTTC. Translated, it gives CASSKGDLRNEQFF.